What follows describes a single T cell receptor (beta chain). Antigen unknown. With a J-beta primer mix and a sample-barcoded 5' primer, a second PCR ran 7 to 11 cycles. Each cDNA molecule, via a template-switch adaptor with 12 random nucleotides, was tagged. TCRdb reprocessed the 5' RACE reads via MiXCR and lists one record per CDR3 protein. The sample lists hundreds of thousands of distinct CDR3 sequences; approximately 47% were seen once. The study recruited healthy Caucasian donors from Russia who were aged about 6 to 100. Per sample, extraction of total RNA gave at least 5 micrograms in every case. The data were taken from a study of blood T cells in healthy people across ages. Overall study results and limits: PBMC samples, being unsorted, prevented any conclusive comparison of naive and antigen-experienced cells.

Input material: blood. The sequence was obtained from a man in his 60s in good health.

This CDR3 is CSALGGLAISMGQYF. CDR3 nucleotides: TGCAGCGCCCTTGGGGGGCTAGCTATCTCCATGGGGCAGTACTTC. The chain is built from TRBV29-1 and TRBJ2-4, with D possibly called TRBD1 or TRBD2 (6 bases each). The germline V gene encodes CDR1 SQVTM and CDR2 ANQGSEA. The CDR3 loop spans 15 amino acids. V shed 7 bases and J shed 13 bases, with 29 bases lying between them.